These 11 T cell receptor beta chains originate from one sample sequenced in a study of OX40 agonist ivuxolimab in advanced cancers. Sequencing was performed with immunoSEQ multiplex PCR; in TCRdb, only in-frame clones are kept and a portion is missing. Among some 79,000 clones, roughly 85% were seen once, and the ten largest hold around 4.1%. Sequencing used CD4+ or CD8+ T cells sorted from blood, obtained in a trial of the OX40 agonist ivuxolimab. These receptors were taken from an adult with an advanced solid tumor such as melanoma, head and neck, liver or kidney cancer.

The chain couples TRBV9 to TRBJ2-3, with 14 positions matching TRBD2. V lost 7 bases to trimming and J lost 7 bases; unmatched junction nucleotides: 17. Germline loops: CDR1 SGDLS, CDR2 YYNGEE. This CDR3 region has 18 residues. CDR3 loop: CASVRRLAGGPSVYTQYF. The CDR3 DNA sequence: TGTGCCAGCGTCCGTAGACTAGCGGGAGGGCCAAGTGTGTATACGCAGTATTTT.

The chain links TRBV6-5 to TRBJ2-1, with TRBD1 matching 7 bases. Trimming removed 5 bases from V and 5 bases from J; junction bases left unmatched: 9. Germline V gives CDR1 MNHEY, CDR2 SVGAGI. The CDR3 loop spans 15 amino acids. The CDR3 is CASSRTGTGDNEQFF. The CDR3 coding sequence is TGTGCCAGCAGTCGGACAGGTACCGGCGACAATGAGCAGTTCTTC.

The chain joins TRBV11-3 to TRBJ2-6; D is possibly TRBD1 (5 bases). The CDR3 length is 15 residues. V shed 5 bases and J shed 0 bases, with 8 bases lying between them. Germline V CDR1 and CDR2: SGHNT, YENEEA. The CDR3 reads CASSRDSSGANVLTF. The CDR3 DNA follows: TGTGCCAGCAGCCGCGACAGCTCTGGGGCCAACGTCCTGACTTTC.

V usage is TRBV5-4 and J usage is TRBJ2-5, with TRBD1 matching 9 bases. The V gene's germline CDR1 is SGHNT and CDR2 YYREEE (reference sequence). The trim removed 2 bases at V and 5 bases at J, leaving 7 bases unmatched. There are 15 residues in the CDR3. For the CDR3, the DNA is TGTGCCAGCAGCTTACCCGGGACAGGGAAGGAGACCCAGTACTTC. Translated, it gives CASSLPGTGKETQYF.

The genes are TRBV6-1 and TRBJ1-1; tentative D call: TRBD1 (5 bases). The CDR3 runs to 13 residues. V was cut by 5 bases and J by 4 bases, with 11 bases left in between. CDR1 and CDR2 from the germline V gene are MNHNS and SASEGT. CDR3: CASSTQGSTEAFF. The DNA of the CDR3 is TGTGCCAGCAGTACTCAGGGAAGCACTGAAGCTTTCTTT.

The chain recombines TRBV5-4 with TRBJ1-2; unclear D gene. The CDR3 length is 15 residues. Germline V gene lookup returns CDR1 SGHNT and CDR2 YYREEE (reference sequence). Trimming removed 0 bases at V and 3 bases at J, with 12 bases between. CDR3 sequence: CASSLGGGRDYGYTF. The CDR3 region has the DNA TGTGCCAGCAGCTTGGGAGGCGGGAGGGACTATGGCTACACCTTC.

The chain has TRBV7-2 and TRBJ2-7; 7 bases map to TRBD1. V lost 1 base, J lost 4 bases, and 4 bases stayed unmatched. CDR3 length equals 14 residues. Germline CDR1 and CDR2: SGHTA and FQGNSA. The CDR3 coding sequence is TGTGCCAGCAGCTTAGGAGGGACAGAATACGAGCAGTACTTC. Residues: CASSLGGTEYEQYF.

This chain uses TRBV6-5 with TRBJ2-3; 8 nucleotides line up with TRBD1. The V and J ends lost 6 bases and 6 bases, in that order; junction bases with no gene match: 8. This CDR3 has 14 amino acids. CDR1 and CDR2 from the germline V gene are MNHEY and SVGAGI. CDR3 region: CASRRGTGLDTQYF. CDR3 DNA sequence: TGTGCCAGCAGGCGCGGGACAGGTTTGGATACGCAGTATTTT.

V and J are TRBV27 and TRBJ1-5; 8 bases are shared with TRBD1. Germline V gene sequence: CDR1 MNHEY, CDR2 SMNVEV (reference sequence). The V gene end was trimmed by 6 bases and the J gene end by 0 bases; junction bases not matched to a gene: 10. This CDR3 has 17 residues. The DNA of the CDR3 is TGTGCCAGCAGAGTCGCCGGGACAGGTTATAGCAATCAGCCCCAGCATTTT. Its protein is CASRVAGTGYSNQPQHF.

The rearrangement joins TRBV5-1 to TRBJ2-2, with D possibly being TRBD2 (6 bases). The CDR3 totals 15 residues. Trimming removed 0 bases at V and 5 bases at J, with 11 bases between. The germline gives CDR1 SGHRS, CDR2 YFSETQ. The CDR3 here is CASSLGAGGTGELFF. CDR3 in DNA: TGCGCCAGCAGCTTGGGAGCGGGTGGAACCGGGGAGCTGTTTTTT.

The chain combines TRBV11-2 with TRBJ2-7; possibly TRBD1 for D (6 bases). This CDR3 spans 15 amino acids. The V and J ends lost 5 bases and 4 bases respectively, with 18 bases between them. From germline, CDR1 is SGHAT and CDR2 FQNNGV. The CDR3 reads CASSPNPDRRYEQYF. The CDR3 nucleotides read TGTGCCAGCAGCCCAAATCCGGACAGACGGTACGAGCAGTACTTC.